This T cell receptor (beta chain) stems from a study of blood T cell repertoires in COVID-19. Whole-study context: Donors in the United States, Italy and Spain gave samples during acute or convalescent COVID-19. From T cells, B-cell-depleted T cells, or PBMCs came the material, which was cDNA or gDNA.

In the study's own analysis: Amplification with reference gene primers provided the estimates of nucleated cell counts. Here immunoSEQ multiplex PCR was the method, and the copy in TCRdb shows in-frame clones only, minus some. V and J calls and clone size are those listed in that table; D and trimming were worked out from the DNA. There are fewer than 250,000 clones in the sample; 80% to 90% occur only once, and about 1% lies in the top ten. V shed 5 bases and J 6 bases; nucleotides not matched to a gene: 9. CDR1 SEHNR and CDR2 FQNEAQ come from the germline V gene (reference sequence). The CDR3 has 15 amino acids.

The sequenced sample was peripheral blood. The chain employs TRBV7-9 and TRBJ1-4; 7 nucleotides align to TRBD1. The sequence was collected from a young man with acute or convalescent COVID-19. CDR3 amino acids: CASSPRQGSHEKLFF. DNA for the CDR3: TGTGCCAGCAGCCCACGACAGGGCTCTCATGAAAAACTGTTTTTT.